This entry describes one T cell receptor (beta chain). It has no known antigen specificity. One base away there is no much larger clone; base qualities are not given. The data originate from a study of blood T cells in healthy people across ages (dated by TCRdb to between 2015 and 2016). In terms of the full investigation: In model experiments, template switching captured about one uniquely barcoded TCR beta cDNA molecule for every two T cells. To track age-related changes in TCR beta repertoire diversity, the study relied on deep sequencing normalized with unique cDNA molecular identifiers. The donors were split into four age groups: young (average 16 years), middle-aged (nearly 40), aged (roughly 68) and long-lived (more than 80). To avoid experimental bias, donors of different ages were distributed randomly across sequencing lanes. Using the same blood draw, the study looked at two additional independent replicas of 1 million unique cDNA reads for two donors, one aged 18 to 30 and the other aged 80 or older.

Systemically healthy Caucasian individuals from Russia, 39 in total and aged roughly 6 to 100 years, were included as donors. Each donor gave around 9 milliliters of peripheral blood, collected into EDTA-treated Vacutainer tubes. PBMCs were isolated by Ficoll-Paque density-gradient centrifugation, with at least 7 million obtained per sample. Trizol reagent was used to extract total RNA from PBMCs, with at least 5 micrograms per sample. The percentages of naive CD45RAhigh/CD27high T cells were determined by flow cytometry on a PBMC aliquot from every donor. From the cysteine through the phenylalanine, the CDR3 covers 15 amino acids. The only DNA kept is the CDR3, 45 bases in frame from the first base. CDR1 and CDR2 are read off the germline V gene (reference sequence) as MNHEY and SMNVEV. V is trimmed back by 5 bases and J by 1 base, and the junction contains 6 bases that no gene match accounts for.

The library relied on 5' RACE. Instrument used: Illumina HiSeq 2500. A second PCR of about 7 to 12 cycles was run with a J-beta primer mix and a sample-barcoded 5' primer. A unique molecular identifier was introduced onto each TCR beta cDNA molecule by a template-switch 5' adaptor carrying 12 random nucleotides. Each sample yielded at least 2.5 million CDR3-containing paired-end reads. The Mint cDNA synthesis kit, primed by a TRBC-specific oligonucleotide, was used to synthesize first-strand cDNA from all RNA. All cDNA was treated with uracil-DNA glycosylase and then went through a first 18-cycle PCR with the universal primers M1SS and BC2_uni_R. The published analysis was carried out like this. For normalization, 1 million high-quality reads, each with a distinct molecular identifier, were randomly selected from each sample. Instead of being binned into consensus sequences, reads that shared molecular identifiers were thrown out. CDR3 identification, clonotype clustering and error correction used MiTCR with a Q25 quality threshold and the strictest error-elimination algorithm. A nonparametric unseen species model with Euler transformation was used to estimate a lower bound on total TCR beta diversity. The public reads were reanalyzed by TCRdb: fastp trimming at Q25, MiXCR alignment, in-frame beta chains only. Rows with one shared CDR3 protein collapse into an entry with the most common genes and DNA. TCRdb assigned the V and J calls; the authors' analysis was not used. The sample table holds 1.2 million to 1.5 million distinct CDR3 sequences, of which 42% were seen once. In total, the top ten clones hold roughly 8.2% of the sample.

Study-wide findings and limitations: There was a strong correlation between observed TCR beta diversity and the percentage of naive T cells measured by flow cytometry. The CMV infection status of donors was not known, potentially confounding age-related changes in expanded clonotypes. Compared with the aged group, the long-lived group had more naive CD4+ T cells, fewer expanded clones and increased TCR diversity, a pattern suggesting age selection. Because profiling used bulk unsorted PBMCs, naive and antigen-experienced compartments could not be compared conclusively. Estimates of total diversity based on one million sequenced T cells were considered lower bounds and underestimates. Observed TCR beta diversity per million T cells fell roughly linearly with age, and a significant reduction was already apparent by age around 39.

Rearrangement joined TRBV27 to TRBJ2-3, and 7 junction bases match TRBD1. The sequence came from a woman under 30 in good health. The sample consisted of blood. For the CDR3, the sequence is CASSLRDRRTDTQYF. The nucleotide sequence reads TGTGCCAGCAGTCTTCGGGACAGACGCACAGATACGCAGTATTTT.